This TCR beta chain was captured by sequencing in a study of OX40 agonist ivuxolimab in advanced cancers. Drawing of blood for sampling happened at baseline, at cycle 4 day 1, and at cycle 7 day 1. This CDR3 comprises 14 residues. Germline loops: CDR1 MNHEY, CDR2 SMNVEV (reference sequence). V gave up 3 bases and J gave up 0 bases, with 7 bases separating them. Assay used: immunoSEQ multiplex PCR; TCRdb lists only in-frame clones, some missing. The table records about 66,000 clones, over 75% of them present only once. This chain uses TRBV27 with TRBJ2-3, with D perhaps TRBD1 (6 bases). This sequence originates from an adult with an advanced solid tumor such as melanoma, head and neck, liver or kidney cancer. The material sequenced was CD4+ or CD8+ T cells sorted from blood, taken in a trial of the OX40 agonist ivuxolimab. This CDR3 reads CASSFRGSTDTQYF. The DNA of the CDR3 is TGTGCCAGCAGTTTTAGGGGGAGCACAGATACGCAGTATTTT.